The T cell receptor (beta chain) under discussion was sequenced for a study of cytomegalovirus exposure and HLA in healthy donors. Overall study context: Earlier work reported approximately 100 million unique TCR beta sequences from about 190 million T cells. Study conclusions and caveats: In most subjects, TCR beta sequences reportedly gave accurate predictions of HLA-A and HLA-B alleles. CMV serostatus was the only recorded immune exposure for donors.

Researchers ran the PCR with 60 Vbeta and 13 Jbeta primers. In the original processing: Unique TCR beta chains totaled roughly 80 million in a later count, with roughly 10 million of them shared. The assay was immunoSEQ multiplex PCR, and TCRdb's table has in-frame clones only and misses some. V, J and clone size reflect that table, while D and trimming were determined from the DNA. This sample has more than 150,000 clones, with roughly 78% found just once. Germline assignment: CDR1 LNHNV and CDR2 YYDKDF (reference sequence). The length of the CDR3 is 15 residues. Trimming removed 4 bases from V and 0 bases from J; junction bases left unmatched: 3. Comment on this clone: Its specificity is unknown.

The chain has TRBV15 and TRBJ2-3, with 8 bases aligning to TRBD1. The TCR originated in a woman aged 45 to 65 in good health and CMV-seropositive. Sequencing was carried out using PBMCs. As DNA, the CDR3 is TGTGCCACCAGCACTCGGGACAGGAGCACAGATACGCAGTATTTT. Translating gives CATSTRDRSTDTQYF.